A single sample is the source of the 5 T cell receptor beta chains below, sequenced in a study of early T cells in non-severe SARS-CoV-2 infection. From the 5' RACE reads, TCRdb called clonotypes with MiXCR, one entry per CDR3 protein. The repertoire holds fewer than 80,000 distinct CDR3 sequences, over 9% seen once, with approximately 12% in the top ten. The sample was whole blood, taken at baseline. These receptors were taken from an adult who was a healthcare worker with PCR-confirmed SARS-CoV-2 infection or an uninfected control (not recorded which).

This clonotype was seen ten or more times. V gene TRBV4-1 combines with J gene TRBJ1-6; 8 positions agree with TRBD1. This CDR3 is built from 15 residues. The V segment lost 4 bases and the J segment 8 bases; nucleotides outside the gene matches: 7. Looked up from germline, CDR1 is MGHRA and CDR2 is YSYEKL. The DNA of the CDR3 is TGCGCCAGCAGCCCGACAGGGGTGTGGGATTCACCCCTCCACTTT. As protein: CASSPTGVWDSPLHF.

There are a few counts of this clonotype. The rearrangement links TRBV6-2 or TRBV6-3 to TRBJ2-7; 8 bases are a match to TRBD2. The ends lost 7 bases at V and 5 bases at J; junction bases unmatched: 10. Germline CDR1 is MNHEY and CDR2 is SVGEGT. The CDR3 contains 14 residues. This CDR3 is CASKPGGRVNEQYF. CDR3 sequence (DNA): TGTGCCAGCAAGCCGGGGGGGCGTGTGAACGAGCAGTACTTC.

The chain uses TRBV29-1 and TRBJ2-6, with D uncertain. Germline V lookup: CDR1 SQVTM, CDR2 ANQGSEA. The CDR3 has 11 amino acids. With 6 bases removed from V and 5 bases from J, the gap between germline ends came to 5 bases. This chain's CDR3 is CSVYWANVLTF. The CDR3 DNA reads TGCAGCGTCTATTGGGCCAACGTCCTGACTTTC.

This clonotype has more than one count but fewer than ten. The chain has TRBV7-8 and TRBJ1-6, with TRBD1 identical over 7 bases. Germline trimming cut 5 bases from V and 10 bases from J; bases unmatched to any gene: 11. This CDR3 comprises 15 residues. CDR1 is SGHVS and CDR2 is FQNEAQ in the germline V gene. CDR3 in amino acids: CASSPTGTAFSPLHF. The CDR3 DNA reads as TGTGCCAGCAGCCCGACCGGGACAGCTTTCTCACCCCTCCACTTT.

This clonotype was seen more than once but under ten times. This chain connects TRBV6-2 or TRBV6-3 to TRBJ2-1; D is perhaps TRBD1 (6 bases). In germline, CDR1 is MNHEY, CDR2 SVGEGT. This CDR3 has 17 amino acids. Deletions cut 1 base from V and 0 bases from J, with 13 bases between. This chain's CDR3 is CASSYWGQGSSYNEQFF. The DNA for the CDR3 is TGTGCCAGCAGTTACTGGGGCCAGGGGAGCTCCTACAATGAGCAGTTCTTC.